The clone carrying this TCR beta chain has just a few counts. This specimen belongs to a study of chemoradiotherapy in HPV16-positive cancers. Study details: Candidate HPV-specific clones and shared TCR motifs came from a couple of HPV16-positive patients.

The table came from immunoSEQ multiplex PCR; TCRdb's copy has only in-frame clones and leaves some out. Found here are about 12,000 clones, roughly 77% of them singletons; the top ten hold about 1.4%. The receptor was derived from a human donor with HPV-associated anogenital cancer. The sample was acquired from a patient who underwent chemoradiotherapy.

The CDR3 loop is CASSPYRSTTSYGYTF. CDR3 nucleotides: TGTGCCAGCAGCCCATACCGGTCAACCACATCCTATGGCTACACCTTC. V gene TRBV14 combines with J gene TRBJ1-2; D call uncertain. Trimming removed 4 bases at V and 4 bases at J, with 19 bases between. The CDR3 has 16 residues. Germline CDR1 SGHDN, CDR2 FVKESK.